The T cell receptor (beta chain) described here comes from a study of cytomegalovirus exposure and HLA in healthy donors. Study-wide background: In an early release, HLA-typed donors contributed 75 million to 85 million unique TCR sequences.

Findings and caveats of the study: Later on, an analysis showed TCR association rates differing by HLA locus, with DRB1 the most and HLA-C the fewest. Across donors, presence/absence analyses took sequencing depth to be roughly uniform. A later analysis linked a missense DCLRE1C variant to TCR beta V- and J-gene trimming.

Trimming cost V 5 bases and J 1 base, with 7 bases left between them. Looked up from germline, CDR1 is MNHNS and CDR2 is SASEGT. This CDR3 is 13 amino acids long. PCR used 60 Vbeta primers and 13 Jbeta primers. TCRdb's copy holds only in-frame clones and misses some; the assay was immunoSEQ multiplex PCR. The sample consists of 180,000 or so clones, around 80% of them appearing once. Regarding this clone: Its antigen remains unidentified.

The origin of this receptor is a woman between 45 and 65 years old in good health and CMV-seropositive. The sample consisted of PBMCs. This chain joins TRBV6-1 and TRBJ2-3, with D unclear. The CDR3 region has the DNA TGTGCCAGCAGTCGTGAGCGCACAGATACGCAGTATTTT. The encoded protein is CASSRERTDTQYF.